This entry is about one T cell receptor (beta chain). Under the authors' procedure: Amplification of reference gene primers was used by the study to estimate nucleated cell counts. Data came from immunoSEQ multiplex PCR; TCRdb stores just in-frame clones and leaves some out. The V and J calls and clone size were taken over from that table, and D and trimming were inferred from the DNA. The repertoire has about 370,000 clones, roughly nine tenths of them found once; the top ten carry about 1%. V was clipped by 8 bases and J by 8 bases; unmatched bases: 7. The CDR3 length is 13 residues. Germline CDR1 and CDR2: SGHTA and FQGNSA. Participants were aged about 18 to 100 years from some 24 US areas. Symptom resolution, clearance, or two negative PCRs marked donors in Cohort 3 as recovered. The source of the sample is a study of blood T cell repertoires in COVID-19. Whole-study context: The study drew acute and convalescent COVID-19 samples from the United States, Italy and Spain.

This TCR derives from a young man who had recovered from COVID-19. Sequencing was performed on PBMCs or T cells enriched from blood (not recorded which). The rearrangement uses TRBV7-2 and TRBJ2-3, with TRBD2 matching over 10 bases. This CDR3 is CASVISSGGTQYF. The CDR3 DNA is TGTGCCAGCGTTATCTCTAGCGGGGGTACGCAGTATTTT.